Shown below are 9 T cell receptor beta chains from a single sample sequenced in a study of cytomegalovirus exposure and HLA in healthy donors. 13 Jbeta primers and 60 Vbeta primers were used for the PCR. Some clones are missing from TCRdb's copy, which holds only in-frame ones; the method was immunoSEQ multiplex PCR. Found here are around 130,000 clones, approximately 80% of them singletons; the top ten hold over 4.5%. The specimen sequenced was PBMCs. These receptor sequences come from a middle-aged woman in good health and CMV-seropositive.

V gene TRBV11-2 combines with J gene TRBJ1-1, with unresolved D. The CDR3 is made up of 16 amino acids. CDR1 and CDR2 from the germline V gene are SGHAT and FQNNGV. The germline V and J ends were trimmed by 2 bases and 1 base, with 14 bases remaining between them. The CDR3 region is CASSLWLRVGNTEAFF. In nucleotides, the CDR3 is TGTGCCAGCAGCTTATGGTTACGGGTAGGGAACACTGAAGCTTTCTTT.

The chain has TRBV9 and TRBJ1-5; TRBD1 agrees at 7 bases. The CDR3 extends over 13 amino acids. CDR1 SGDLS and CDR2 YYNGEE come from the germline V gene. V dropped 4 bases and J dropped 7; count of bases not matched to a gene: 5. CDR3 nucleotides: TGTGCCAGCAGCTCAGGGGACAGCCAGCCCCAGCATTTT. Protein product: CASSSGDSQPQHF. The whole variable domain, remainder taken from reference TRBV9 and TRBJ1-5, is DSGVTQTPKHLITATGQRVTLRCSPRSGDLSVYWYQQSLDQGLQFLIQYYNGEERAKGNILERFSAQQFPDLHSELNLSSLELGDSALYFCASSSGDSQPQHFGDGTRLSIL.

V gene TRBV18 combines with J gene TRBJ1-1; tentative D call: TRBD1 (5 bases). The CDR3 length is 16 residues. The V end lost 0 bases, the J end lost 0 bases, and 11 bases lay between the germline ends. Germline V gene lookup returns CDR1 KGHSH and CDR2 LQKENI. For the CDR3, the DNA is TGTGCCAGCTCACCACCCGGGGGTGTTCTGAACACTGAAGCTTTCTTT. Translation gives CASSPPGGVLNTEAFF. The complete variable domain, with remaining parts taken from reference TRBV18 and TRBJ1-1, reads NAGVMQNPRHLVRRRGQEARLRCSPMKGHSHVYWYRQLPEEGLKFMVYLQKENIIDESGMPKERFSAEFPKEGPSILRIQQVVRGDSAAYFCASSPPGGVLNTEAFFGQGTRLTVV.

The gene calls are TRBV18 and TRBJ1-1, with D unclear. Trimming cost V 4 bases and J 1 base, with 10 bases left between them. CDR1 and CDR2 (germline): KGHSH, LQKENI. The CDR3 has 14 amino acids. The DNA of the CDR3 is TGTGCCAGCTCACGCCTAGGAGGGAACACTGAAGCTTTCTTT. It encodes CASSRLGGNTEAFF.

The chain uses TRBV15 and TRBJ2-7; D remains ambiguous. This CDR3 comprises 14 residues. V shed 3 bases and J shed 3 bases, with 12 bases lying between them. Germline V gives CDR1 LNHNV, CDR2 YYDKDF (reference sequence). Written as DNA, the CDR3 is TGTGCCACCAGCAGTACAGAGTTCATCTACGAGCAGTACTTC. Translating it yields CATSSTEFIYEQYF.

The chain carries TRBV12-5 and TRBJ1-1; D is unresolved. CDR1 LGHNT and CDR2 FRNRAP come from the germline V gene. Deletions cut 1 base from V and 11 bases from J, with 8 bases between. There are 11 residues in the CDR3. CDR3 in amino acids: CASGLGARAFF. CDR3 bases: TGTGCTAGTGGTTTGGGCGCGCGTGCTTTCTTT.

The chain joins TRBV7-9 to TRBJ1-1, with 8 bases matching TRBD1. V was clipped by 5 bases and J by 2 bases; unmatched bases: 7. This CDR3 has 15 amino acids. CDR1 and CDR2 (germline): SEHNR, FQNEAQ (reference sequence). The CDR3 region is CASSELGQGNTEAFF. CDR3 in DNA: TGTGCCAGCAGCGAGTTAGGACAGGGAAACACTGAAGCTTTCTTT.

The rearrangement links TRBV4-1 to TRBJ1-4; 9 positions agree with TRBD1. Trimming took 4 bases from V and 6 from J; bases not matched to a gene: 6. The CDR3 extends over 15 amino acids. The germline V gene encodes CDR1 MGHRA and CDR2 YSYEKL. The CDR3 sequence: CASSPGQGGHEKLFF. CDR3 nucleotides: TGCGCCAGCAGCCCGGGACAGGGAGGACATGAAAAACTGTTTTTT.

V and J are TRBV7-2 and TRBJ1-1, with 7 bases matching TRBD1. The ends lost 1 base at V and 7 bases at J; junction bases unmatched: 3. From germline, CDR1 is SGHTA and CDR2 FQGNSA. The CDR3 is made up of 13 amino acids. CDR3 sequence reads: CASSLGRGDEAFF. The CDR3 DNA reads as TGTGCCAGCAGCTTAGGCAGGGGGGATGAAGCTTTCTTT.